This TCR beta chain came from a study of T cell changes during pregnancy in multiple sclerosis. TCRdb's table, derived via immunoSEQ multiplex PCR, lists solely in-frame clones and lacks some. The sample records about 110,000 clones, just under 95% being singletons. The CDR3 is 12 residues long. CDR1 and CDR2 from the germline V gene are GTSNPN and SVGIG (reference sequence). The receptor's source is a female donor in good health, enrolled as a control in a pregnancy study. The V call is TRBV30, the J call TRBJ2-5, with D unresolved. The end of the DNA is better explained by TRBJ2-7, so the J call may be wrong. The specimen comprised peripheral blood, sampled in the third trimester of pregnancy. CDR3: CAWSRDNYEQYF. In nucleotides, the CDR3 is TGTGCCTGGAGTAGAGATAACTACGAGCAGTACTTC.